These 18 T cell receptor beta chains were sequenced from one sample in a study of cytomegalovirus exposure and HLA in healthy donors. Data came from immunoSEQ multiplex PCR; TCRdb stores just in-frame clones and leaves some out. The data hold roughly 260,000 clones, with more than 75% observed a single time. The specimen sequenced was PBMCs. These receptor sequences come from a man younger than 35 in good health and CMV-seronegative.

V is TRBV28 and J is TRBJ2-5; 9 nucleotides align to TRBD2. This CDR3 is built from 15 residues. The ends lost 7 bases at V and 3 bases at J; junction bases unmatched: 9. Germline lookup yields CDR1 MDHEN and CDR2 SYDVKM. The CDR3 loop is CASTGGGGREETQYF. The CDR3 bases are TGTGCCAGCACCGGTGGGGGCGGGAGGGAAGAGACCCAGTACTTC.

V usage is TRBV5-1 and J usage is TRBJ2-7, with 9 bases identical to TRBD2. Germline CDR1 reads SGHRS; CDR2 reads YFSETQ. V shed 1 base and J 7 bases; nucleotides not matched to a gene: 9. This CDR3 has 15 residues. The CDR3 region has the DNA TGCGCCAGCAGCTTGATTGGCGGGAGGGCCGAGGAGCAGTACTTC. Protein: CASSLIGGRAEEQYF.

The genes are TRBV9 and TRBJ2-6, with D perhaps TRBD1 (6 bases). V gave up 0 bases and J gave up 2 bases, with 9 bases separating them. The CDR3 is 16 residues long. The germline V gene encodes CDR1 SGDLS and CDR2 YYNGEE. This chain's CDR3 is CASSVASGAGANVLTF. The CDR3, as DNA: TGTGCCAGCAGCGTAGCCTCAGGGGCTGGGGCCAACGTCCTGACTTTC.

The DNA for the CDR3 is TGCGCCAGCAGCCCGGGACAGGGTGGAGATCAGCCCCAGCATTTT. Protein product: CASSPGQGGDQPQHF. V is TRBV5-1 and J is TRBJ1-5; the match to TRBD1 covers 9 bases. The trim removed 4 bases at V and 5 bases at J, leaving 7 bases unmatched. Germline loops: CDR1 SGHRS, CDR2 YFSETQ. The CDR3 totals 15 residues.

The J gene is TRBJ1-2, the V gene TRBV7-9; D might be TRBD1 (6 bases). The V and J ends lost 5 bases and 0 bases respectively, with 13 bases between them. CDR1 and CDR2 (germline): SEHNR, FQNEAQ (reference sequence). The CDR3 has 15 residues. The CDR3 region has the DNA TGTGCCAGCAGCCAGGGGAATCTGGCTAACTATGGCTACACCTTC. Its translation: CASSQGNLANYGYTF.

The CDR3 loop is CASSHRGGTYEQYF. CDR3 nucleotide sequence: TGTGCCAGCAGTCACAGGGGGGGAACCTACGAGCAGTACTTC. This chain joins TRBV6-6 and TRBJ2-7, with a tentative D call TRBD1 (8 bases). This CDR3 comprises 14 residues. The V gene's germline CDR1 is MNHNY and CDR2 SVGAGI (reference sequence). Trimming shortened V by 5 bases and J by 2 bases, and 13 bases separated the two germline ends.

The chain uses TRBV6-5 and TRBJ2-1, with 14 bases aligning to TRBD2. Germline V gene data show CDR1 as MNHEY and CDR2 as SVGAGI. The CDR3 spans 15 residues. With V trimmed by 2 bases and J by 8 bases, 2 bases remained unmatched. The CDR3 reads CASSYGTSGSYEQFF. Written as DNA, the CDR3 is TGTGCCAGCAGTTACGGGACTAGCGGGAGCTATGAGCAGTTCTTC.

V gene TRBV28 combines with J gene TRBJ2-5; 9 positions agree with TRBD2. CDR1 is MDHEN, CDR2 SYDVKM, per germline. Unmatched junction bases numbered 13, after V lost 6 bases and J lost 5 bases. This CDR3 has 16 residues. The CDR3 region is CASSRNRAGGRETQYF. The CDR3 DNA sequence: TGTGCCAGCAGCCGTAATAGAGCGGGAGGAAGGGAGACCCAGTACTTC.

The chain is built from TRBV27 and TRBJ2-7, with 8 nucleotides matching TRBD2. The V gene end was trimmed by 4 bases and the J gene end by 4 bases; junction bases not matched to a gene: 15. The CDR3 runs to 17 residues. Per germline, CDR1 MNHEY and CDR2 SMNVEV (reference sequence). CDR3 loop: CASSSSAPSGSVYEQYF. The CDR3 DNA sequence: TGTGCCAGCAGTTCAAGTGCCCCGAGCGGGAGTGTTTACGAGCAGTACTTC.

Here the CDR3 DNA reads TGTGCCACCAGCAGAGCCATGCGGGACCATGGCTACACCTTC. This codes for CATSRAMRDHGYTF. The V call is TRBV15, the J call TRBJ1-2, with D possibly matching TRBD1 (5 bases). Germline V lookup: CDR1 LNHNV, CDR2 YYDKDF (reference sequence). The CDR3 loop spans 14 amino acids. Deletions cut 1 base from V and 6 bases from J, with 12 bases between. The variable domain in full, with the rest retrieved from reference TRBV15 and TRBJ1-2, is DAMVIQNPRYQVTQFGKPVTLSCSQTLNHNVMYWYQQKSSQAPKLLFHYYDKDFNNEADTPDNFQSRRPNTSFCFLDIRSPGLGDTAMYLCATSRAMRDHGYTFGSGTRLTVV.

With regard to this clone: Other DNA sequences within the sample encode an identical CDR3. This sequence joins TRBV29-1 and TRBJ1-1; 10 bases agree with TRBD1. The V segment lost 6 bases and the J segment 4 bases; nucleotides outside the gene matches: 2. The CDR3 loop spans 12 amino acids. Germline V gene sequence: CDR1 SQVTM, CDR2 ANQGSEA. As DNA, the CDR3 is TGCAGCGTCAGGACAGGGGGCACTGAAGCTTTCTTT. It specifies CSVRTGGTEAFF. Drawing the rest from reference TRBV29-1 and TRBJ1-1, the complete variable domain is SAVISQKPSRDICQRGTSLTIQCQVDSQVTMMFWYRQQPGQSLTLIATANQGSEATYESGFVIDKFPISRPNLTFSTLTVSNMSPEDSSIYLCSVRTGGTEAFFGQGTRLTVV.

The rearrangement joins TRBV7-2 to TRBJ1-2, with 8 bases matching TRBD1. The CDR3 has 18 amino acids. Germline V CDR1 and CDR2: SGHTA, FQGNSA. V was clipped by 5 bases and J by 4 bases; unmatched bases: 18. The CDR3 protein is CASSPNPGGAAYGYGYTF. CDR3 coding DNA: TGTGCCAGCAGCCCTAACCCAGGGGGCGCGGCGTACGGCTATGGCTACACCTTC.

This clone came up once. This chain links TRBV12-5 with TRBJ2-3, with D perhaps TRBD2 (6 bases). The CDR3 is 15 amino acids. Trimming cost V 1 base and J 2 bases, with 10 bases left between them. Germline V lookup: CDR1 LGHNT, CDR2 FRNRAP. CDR3 nucleotides: TGTGCTAGTGGTTTGGGGGGACTTTTCACAGATACGCAGTATTTT. Its translation is CASGLGGLFTDTQYF.

V and J are TRBV6-1 and TRBJ2-5; tentative D call: TRBD1 (6 bases). The CDR3 runs to 14 residues. Trimming left V 6 bases short and J 5 bases short, with 16 bases between. The V gene's germline CDR1 is MNHNS and CDR2 SASEGT. CDR3 nucleotide sequence: TGTGCCAGCAGATCAGGGGTCGCCGCTGAGACCCAGTACTTC. Translated, it gives CASRSGVAAETQYF.

In this sample, this clone turned up a few times. J is TRBJ2-7 and V is TRBV30; no definite D call. The CDR3 extends over 11 amino acids. In germline, CDR1 is GTSNPN, CDR2 SVGIG (reference sequence). The ends were cut back, 3 bases at V and 1 base at J, with 4 bases in the middle. The CDR3 region is CAWSNSYEQYF. The CDR3 nucleotides read TGTGCCTGGAGCAATTCCTACGAGCAGTACTTC.

This clone was seen only a few times. V is TRBV5-1 and J is TRBJ1-6, with TRBD1 identical over 7 bases. Unmatched junction bases numbered 2, after V lost 4 bases and J lost 7 bases. The V gene's germline CDR1 is SGHRS and CDR2 YFSETQ. The CDR3 length is 13 residues. The CDR3 DNA reads as TGCGCCAGCAGCAAGACAGGGAATTCACCCCTCCACTTT. As protein: CASSKTGNSPLHF.

The V gene is TRBV15, the J gene TRBJ2-7; D might be TRBD2 (5 bases). Deletions cut 0 bases from V and 0 bases from J, with 15 bases between. CDR3 length: 17 residues. Germline CDR1 reads LNHNV; CDR2 reads YYDKDF (reference sequence). The DNA of the CDR3 is TGTGCCACCAGCAGAGATCTACCTAGCTGGAGCTCCTACGAGCAGTACTTC. It yields the protein CATSRDLPSWSSYEQYF.

In this sample, this clone turned up once. This sequence joins TRBV20-1 and TRBJ2-3; D unclear. CDR1 is DFQATT, CDR2 SNEGSKA, per germline (reference sequence). Trimming took 3 bases from V and 7 from J, leaving 5 bases between them. CDR3 length equals 10 residues. The CDR3 nucleotides are TGCAGTGCTAGTTCCTATACGCAGTATTTT. This sequence encodes CSASSYTQYF.